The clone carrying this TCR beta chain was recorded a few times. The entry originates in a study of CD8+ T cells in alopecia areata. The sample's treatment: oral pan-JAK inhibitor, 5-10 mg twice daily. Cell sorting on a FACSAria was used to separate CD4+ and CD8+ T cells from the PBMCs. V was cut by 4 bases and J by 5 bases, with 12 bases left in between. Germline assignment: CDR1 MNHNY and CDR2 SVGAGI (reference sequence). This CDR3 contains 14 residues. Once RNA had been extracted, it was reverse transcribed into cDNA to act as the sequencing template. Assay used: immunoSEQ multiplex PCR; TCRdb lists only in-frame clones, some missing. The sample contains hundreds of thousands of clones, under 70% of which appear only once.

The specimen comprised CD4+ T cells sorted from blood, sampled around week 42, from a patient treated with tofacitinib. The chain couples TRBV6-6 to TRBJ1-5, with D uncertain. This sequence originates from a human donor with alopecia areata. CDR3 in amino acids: CASSLGVRHQPQHF. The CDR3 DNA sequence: TGTGCCAGCAGTTTGGGAGTACGTCATCAGCCCCAGCATTTT.